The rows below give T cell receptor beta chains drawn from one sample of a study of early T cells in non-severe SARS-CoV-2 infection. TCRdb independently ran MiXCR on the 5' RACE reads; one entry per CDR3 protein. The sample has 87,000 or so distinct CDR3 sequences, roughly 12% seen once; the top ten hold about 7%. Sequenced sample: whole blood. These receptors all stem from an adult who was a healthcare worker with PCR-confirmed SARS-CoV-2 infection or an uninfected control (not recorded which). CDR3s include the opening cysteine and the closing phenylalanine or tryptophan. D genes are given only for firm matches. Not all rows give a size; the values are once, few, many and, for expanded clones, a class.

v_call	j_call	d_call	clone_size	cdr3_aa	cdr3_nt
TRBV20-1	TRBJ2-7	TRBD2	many	CSVGSGRALPEQYF	TGCAGTGTCGGTAGCGGGAGGGCCCTTCCCGAGCAGTACTTC
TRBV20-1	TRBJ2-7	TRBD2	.	CSARDPLAGGHEQYF	TGCAGTGCTAGAGATCCGCTAGCGGGAGGGCACGAGCAGTACTTC
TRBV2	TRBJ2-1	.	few	CASSELGPEYNEQFF	TGTGCCAGCAGTGAACTGGGTCCTGAGTACAATGAGCAGTTCTTC
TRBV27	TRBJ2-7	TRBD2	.	CASSQRGDAAYEQYF	TGTGCCAGCAGTCAACGGGGGGACGCAGCCTACGAGCAGTACTTC
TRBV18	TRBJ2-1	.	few	CASSPRTDSYNEQFF	TGTGCCAGCTCACCACGGACGGACTCCTACAATGAGCAGTTCTTC
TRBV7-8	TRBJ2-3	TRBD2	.	CASSFSGRADTQYF	TGTGCCAGCAGCTTTAGCGGGAGGGCAGATACGCAGTATTTT
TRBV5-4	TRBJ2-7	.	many	CASSLGTDEQYF	TGTGCCAGCAGCCTGGGGACGGATGAGCAGTACTTC
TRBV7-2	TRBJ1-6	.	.	CASSPWGTVNSPLHF	TGTGCCAGCAGCCCTTGGGGTACCGTTAATTCACCCCTCCACTTT
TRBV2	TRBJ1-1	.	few	CASSYEGTFF	TGTGCCAGCTCCTACGAGGGGACTTTCTTT
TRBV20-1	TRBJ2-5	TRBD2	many	CSVSPLAGARETQYF	TGCAGTGTCAGTCCTCTAGCGGGAGCAAGAGAGACCCAGTACTTC
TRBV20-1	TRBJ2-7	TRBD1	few	CSANPPGGEQYF	TGCAGTGCTAATCCTCCAGGGGGCGAGCAGTACTTC
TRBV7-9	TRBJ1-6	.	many	CASSPGPGSSYNSPLHF	TGTGCCAGCAGCCCCGGACCGGGGAGCTCCTATAATTCACCCCTCCACTTT
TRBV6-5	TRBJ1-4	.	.	CASSYSGAYNEKLFF	TGTGCCAGCAGTTACTCAGGGGCCTATAATGAAAAACTGTTTTTT
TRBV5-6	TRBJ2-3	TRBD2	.	CASSATSGLSTDTQYF	TGTGCCAGCAGCGCGACTAGCGGCCTTAGCACAGATACGCAGTATTTT
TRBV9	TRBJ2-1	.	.	CASSADSYNEQFF	TGTGCCAGCTCCGCAGACTCCTACAATGAGCAGTTCTTC
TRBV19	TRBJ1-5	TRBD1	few	CASTPMGQFSNQPQHF	TGTGCCAGTACCCCGATGGGACAGTTTAGCAATCAGCCCCAGCATTTT
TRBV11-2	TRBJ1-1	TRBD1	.	CASSVQGINTEAFF	TGTGCCAGCAGCGTACAGGGGATTAACACTGAAGCTTTCTTT
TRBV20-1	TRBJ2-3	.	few	CSAKGRQDTQYF	TGCAGTGCTAAGGGACGTCAAGATACGCAGTATTTT
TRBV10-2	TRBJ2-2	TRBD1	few	CASSHHRTGTNTGELFF	TGCGCCAGCAGTCACCACCGGACAGGGACGAACACCGGGGAGCTGTTTTTT
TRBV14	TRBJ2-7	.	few	CASSHGVRDWNSYEQYF	TGTGCCAGCAGCCATGGGGTCCGGGACTGGAACTCCTACGAGCAGTACTTC